Following are 17 T cell receptor beta chains from one sample sequenced in a study of blood T cell repertoires in COVID-19 (dated by TCRdb to about 2020). The library came from the immunoSEQ multiplex PCR assay. This is the immuneACCESS table as TCRdb keeps it, with only in-frame sequences that have V and J called. A part of the clones is gone; compared with another copy, unresolved V genes explain less than half, and the rest is unexplained. This sample comprises under 300,000 clones, around 83% of them detected only once. 1.5% of the sample lies in the top ten. Sequenced: peripheral blood. All receptors come from a woman in her thirties or forties who had recovered from COVID-19.

The chain links TRBV6-6 to TRBJ1-3; no reliable D call. Trimming left V 6 bases short and J 0 bases short, with 12 bases between. Germline loops: CDR1 MNHNY, CDR2 SVGAGI (reference sequence). The CDR3 has 15 amino acids. This chain's CDR3 is CASSPRLSSGNTIYF. The CDR3 nucleotides are TGTGCCAGCAGCCCTAGACTTAGCTCTGGAAACACCATATATTTT.

The chain has TRBV5-6 and TRBJ1-1; D is possibly TRBD1 (5 bases). V was pared by 2 bases and J by 0 bases, with 14 bases between. Germline CDR1 reads SGHDT; CDR2 reads YYEEEE. This CDR3 comprises 16 residues. The CDR3 protein is CASSLGRGGMNTEAFF. CDR3 nucleotides: TGTGCCAGCAGCTTAGGACGGGGGGGAATGAACACTGAAGCTTTCTTT. The full variable domain, in which reference TRBV5-6 and TRBJ1-1 provide the parts outside the CDR3, is DAGVTQSPTHLIKTRGQQVTLRCSPKSGHDTVSWYQQALGQGPQFIFQYYEEEERQRGNFPDRFSGHQFPNYSSELNVNALLLGDSALYLCASSLGRGGMNTEAFFGQGTRLTVV.

The chain recombines TRBV11-2 with TRBJ1-4; no definite D call. This CDR3 has 14 amino acids. Germline loops: CDR1 SGHAT, CDR2 FQNNGV. Trimming removed 6 bases at V and 4 bases at J, with 12 bases between. DNA for the CDR3: TGTGCCAGCAGAACACAGATGGGTAATGAAAAACTGTTTTTT. Translated, it gives CASRTQMGNEKLFF.

The V gene is TRBV7-2, the J gene TRBJ2-7; TRBD1 might be the D (5 bases). Trimming left V 5 bases short and J 0 bases short, with 17 bases between. CDR3 size: 16 residues. CDR1 and CDR2 from the germline V gene are SGHTA and FQGNSA. DNA of the CDR3: TGTGCCAGCAGCCCCTGGGGCAGTATTACCTCCTACGAGCAGTACTTC. It specifies CASSPWGSITSYEQYF. The whole variable domain, filled in from reference TRBV7-2 and TRBJ2-7, reads GAGVSQSPSNKVTEKGKDVELRCDPISGHTALYWYRQSLGQGLEFLIYFQGNSAPDKSGLPSDRFSAERTGGSVSTLTIQRTQQEDSAVYLCASSPWGSITSYEQYFGPGTRLTVT.

A note on this clone: This same CDR3 is encoded by further DNA sequences in the sample. The CDR3 region is CASSDRNTGELFF. The CDR3 DNA sequence: TGTGCCAGCAGTGACAGAAACACCGGGGAGCTGTTTTTT. The chain uses TRBV12-3 or TRBV12-4 and TRBJ2-2, with D perhaps matching TRBD1 (5 bases). V was pared by 5 bases and J by 2 bases, with 6 bases between. This CDR3 has 13 residues.

Notes on this clone: One end of the junction does not line up with germline, which may come from a read error. The rearrangement joins TRBV10-3 to TRBJ2-1, with TRBD1 matching over 7 bases. The CDR3 loop spans 13 amino acids. Germline CDR1 ENHRY, CDR2 SYGVKD. The DNA of the CDR3 is TGTGCCATCAGTGAAGTTTCTGGGACAGCCCATCTCTTC. It translates to CAISEVSGTAHLF.

The CDR3 DNA reads TGCGCCAGCAGCCCCGACAGGGTGAACACTGAAGCTTTCTTT. This gives the protein CASSPDRVNTEAFF. This sequence joins TRBV5-1 and TRBJ1-1; 7 bases are a match to TRBD1. Germline lookup yields CDR1 SGHRS and CDR2 YFSETQ. Unmatched junction bases numbered 3, after V lost 4 bases and J lost 0 bases. This CDR3 is 14 amino acids long.

The CDR3 bases are TGTGCCAGTAGTACTGGGGACAGCAATGGATACGAGCAGTACTTC. Residues: CASSTGDSNGYEQYF. V and J are TRBV19 and TRBJ2-7; the match to TRBD1 covers 7 bases. V gave up 4 bases and J gave up 4 bases; unmatched junction bases: 10. This CDR3 has 15 residues. CDR1 and CDR2 from the germline V gene are LNHDA and SQIVND (reference sequence). Variable domain in full (rest from reference TRBV19 and TRBJ2-7): DGGITQSPKYLFRKEGQNVTLSCEQNLNHDAMYWYRQDPGQGLRLIYYSQIVNDFQKGDIAEGYSVSREKKESFPLTVTSAQKNPTAFYLCASSTGDSNGYEQYFGPGTRLTVT.

The V call is TRBV7-9, the J call TRBJ2-1; TRBD2 aligns across 14 bases. The CDR3 contains 19 residues. Losses at the gene ends were 3 bases for V and 8 bases for J; bases not matched to a gene: 15. Germline-derived CDR1 and CDR2 are SEHNR and FQNEAQ (reference sequence). The CDR3 protein is CASSFRLAGGPMVLDEQFF. CDR3 bases: TGTGCCAGCAGCTTCAGACTAGCGGGGGGGCCGATGGTCCTAGATGAGCAGTTCTTC.

This clone was detected ten times or more. The V gene is TRBV6-5, the J gene TRBJ1-6, with 8 bases aligning to TRBD1. This CDR3 is 14 amino acids long. Germline CDR1 and CDR2: MNHEY and SVGAGI. J lost 10 bases, V lost 6 bases, and 8 bases had no gene match. CDR3 protein: CASRDRTGSSPLHF. CDR3 coding DNA: TGTGCCAGCAGAGACAGGACAGGGTCCTCACCCCTCCACTTT.

There are a few counts of this clone. This chain connects TRBV4-1 to TRBJ1-1, with a weak D call TRBD1 (5 bases). The CDR3 runs 14 residues. V gave up 1 base and J gave up 1 base, with 7 bases separating them. Germline V gene lookup returns CDR1 MGHRA and CDR2 YSYEKL. CDR3 protein: CASSQGQRNTEAFF. CDR3 sequence (DNA): TGCGCCAGCAGCCAAGGACAGAGGAACACTGAAGCTTTCTTT.

The chain couples TRBV28 to TRBJ1-2; D is ambiguous. The CDR3 contains 12 residues. V dropped 2 bases and J dropped 8 bases, with 9 bases sitting between them. Germline CDR1 MDHEN, CDR2 SYDVKM. CDR3 loop: CASSLLPGGYTF. In DNA, the CDR3 is TGTGCCAGCAGTTTACTTCCGGGGGGCTACACCTTC.

V usage is TRBV19 and J usage is TRBJ2-2; 8 positions agree with TRBD1. Germline lookup yields CDR1 LNHDA and CDR2 SQIVND (reference sequence). V shed 5 bases and J 6 bases; nucleotides not matched to a gene: 8. The length of the CDR3 is 15 residues. The CDR3: CASSADRGGSGELFF. CDR3 in DNA: TGTGCCAGTAGTGCAGACAGGGGAGGTTCCGGGGAGCTGTTTTTT.

The sample holds one count of this clone. The J gene is TRBJ1-5, the V gene TRBV7-9; TRBD1 might be the D (6 bases). V lost 5 bases and J lost 0, with 11 bases in between. CDR1 SEHNR and CDR2 FQNEAQ come from the germline V gene (reference sequence). The CDR3 totals 15 residues. In nucleotides, the CDR3 is TGTGCCAGCAGCCCCCTGGGACATAGCAATCAGCCCCAGCATTTT. It yields the protein CASSPLGHSNQPQHF.

This chain's CDR3 is CASSWDRGRGGYTF. CDR3 coding DNA: TGTGCCAGCAGCTGGGACAGGGGGCGGGGTGGCTACACCTTC. The chain combines TRBV5-4 with TRBJ1-2, with TRBD1 identical over 12 bases. The CDR3 spans 14 residues. Germline loops: CDR1 SGHNT, CDR2 YYREEE (reference sequence). V lost 3 bases, J lost 7 bases, and 4 bases stayed unmatched.

This chain joins TRBV12-3 or TRBV12-4 and TRBJ2-5; 11 bases agree with TRBD1. This CDR3 region has 13 residues. V was pared by 9 bases and J by 4 bases, with 4 bases of the junction left unmatched. The CDR3: CASGDRGGETQYF. In DNA, the CDR3 is TGTGCCAGTGGGGACAGGGGGGGAGAGACCCAGTACTTC.

This clone was seen a few times. V and J are TRBV7-8 and TRBJ1-3; 8 positions match TRBD1. Looked up from germline, CDR1 is SGHVS and CDR2 is FQNEAQ. The trim removed 5 bases at V and 6 bases at J, leaving 6 bases unmatched. The CDR3 spans 14 residues. The CDR3 loop reads CASSHGQGVNTIYF. The CDR3 nucleotides read TGTGCCAGCAGCCATGGACAGGGAGTAAACACCATATATTTT. The variable domain in full, with the rest retrieved from reference TRBV7-8 and TRBJ1-3, is GAGVSQSPRYKVAKRGQDVALRCDPISGHVSLFWYQQALGQGPEFLTYFQNEAQLDKSGLPSDRFFAERPEGSVSTLKIQRTQQEDSAVYLCASSHGQGVNTIYFGEGSWLTVV.